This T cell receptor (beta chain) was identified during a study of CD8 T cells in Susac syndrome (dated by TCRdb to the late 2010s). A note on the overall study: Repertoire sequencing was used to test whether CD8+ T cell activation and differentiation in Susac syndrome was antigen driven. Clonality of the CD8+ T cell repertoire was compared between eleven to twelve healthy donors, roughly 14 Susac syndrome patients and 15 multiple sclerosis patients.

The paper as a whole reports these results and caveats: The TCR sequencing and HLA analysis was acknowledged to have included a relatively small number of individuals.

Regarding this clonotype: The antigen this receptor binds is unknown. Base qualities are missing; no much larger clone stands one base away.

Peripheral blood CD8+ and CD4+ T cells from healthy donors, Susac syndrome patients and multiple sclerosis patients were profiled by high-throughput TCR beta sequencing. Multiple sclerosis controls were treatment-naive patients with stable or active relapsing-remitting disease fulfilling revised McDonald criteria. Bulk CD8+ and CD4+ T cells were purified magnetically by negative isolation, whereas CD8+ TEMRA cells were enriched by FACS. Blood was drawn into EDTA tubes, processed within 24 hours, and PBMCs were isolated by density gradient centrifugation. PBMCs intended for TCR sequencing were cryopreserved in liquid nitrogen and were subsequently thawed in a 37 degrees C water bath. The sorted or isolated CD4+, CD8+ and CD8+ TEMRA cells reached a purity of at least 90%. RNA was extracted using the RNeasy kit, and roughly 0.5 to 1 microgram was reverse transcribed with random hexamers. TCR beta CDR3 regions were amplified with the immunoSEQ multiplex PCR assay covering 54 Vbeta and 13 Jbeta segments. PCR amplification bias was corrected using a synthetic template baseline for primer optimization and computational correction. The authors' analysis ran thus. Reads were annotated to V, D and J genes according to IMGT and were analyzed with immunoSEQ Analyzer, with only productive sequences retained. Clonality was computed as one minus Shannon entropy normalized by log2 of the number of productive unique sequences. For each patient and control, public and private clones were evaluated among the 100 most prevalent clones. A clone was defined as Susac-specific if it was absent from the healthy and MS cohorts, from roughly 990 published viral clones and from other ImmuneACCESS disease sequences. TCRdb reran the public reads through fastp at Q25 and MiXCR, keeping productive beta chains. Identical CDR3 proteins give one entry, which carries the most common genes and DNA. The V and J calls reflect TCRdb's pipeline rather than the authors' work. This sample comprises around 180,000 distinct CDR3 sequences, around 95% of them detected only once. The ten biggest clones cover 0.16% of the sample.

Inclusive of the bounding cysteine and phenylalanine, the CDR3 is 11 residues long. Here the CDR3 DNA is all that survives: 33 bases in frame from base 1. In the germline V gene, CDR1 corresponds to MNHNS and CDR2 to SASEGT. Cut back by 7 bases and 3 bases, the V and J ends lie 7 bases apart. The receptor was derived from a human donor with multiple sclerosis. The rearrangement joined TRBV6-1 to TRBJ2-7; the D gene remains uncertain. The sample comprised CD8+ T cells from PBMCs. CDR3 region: CASNWNYEQYF. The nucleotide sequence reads TGTGCCAGCAACTGGAACTACGAGCAGTACTTC.